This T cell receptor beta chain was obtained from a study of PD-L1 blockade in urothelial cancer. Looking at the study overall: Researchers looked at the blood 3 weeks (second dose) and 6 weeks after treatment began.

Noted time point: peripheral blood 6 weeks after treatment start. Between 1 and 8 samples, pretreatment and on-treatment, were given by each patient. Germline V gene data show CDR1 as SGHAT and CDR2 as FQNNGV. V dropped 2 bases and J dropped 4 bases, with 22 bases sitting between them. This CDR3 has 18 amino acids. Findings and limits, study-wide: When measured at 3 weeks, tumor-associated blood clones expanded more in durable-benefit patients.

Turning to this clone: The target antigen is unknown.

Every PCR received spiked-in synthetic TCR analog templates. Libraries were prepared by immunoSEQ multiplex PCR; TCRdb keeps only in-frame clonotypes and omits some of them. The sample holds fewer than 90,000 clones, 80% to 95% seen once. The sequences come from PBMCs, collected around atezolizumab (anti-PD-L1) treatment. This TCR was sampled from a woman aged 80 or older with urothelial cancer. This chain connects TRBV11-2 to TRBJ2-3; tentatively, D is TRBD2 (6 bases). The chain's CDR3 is CASSLRMEGGLMADTQYF. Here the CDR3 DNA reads TGTGCCAGCAGCTTAAGGATGGAGGGCGGGCTGATGGCAGATACGCAGTATTTT.